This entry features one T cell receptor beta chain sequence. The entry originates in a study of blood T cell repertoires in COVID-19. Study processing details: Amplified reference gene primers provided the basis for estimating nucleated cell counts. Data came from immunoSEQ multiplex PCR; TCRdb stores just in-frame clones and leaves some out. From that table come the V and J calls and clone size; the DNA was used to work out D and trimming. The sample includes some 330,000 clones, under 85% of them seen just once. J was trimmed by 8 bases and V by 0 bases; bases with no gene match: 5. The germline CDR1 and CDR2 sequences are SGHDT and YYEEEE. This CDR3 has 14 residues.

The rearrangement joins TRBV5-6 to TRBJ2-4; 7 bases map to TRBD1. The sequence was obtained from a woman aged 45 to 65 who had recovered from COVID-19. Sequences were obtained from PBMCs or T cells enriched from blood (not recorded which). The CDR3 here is CASSLDAGGYIQYF. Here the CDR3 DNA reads TGTGCCAGCAGCTTGGATGCAGGGGGATACATTCAGTACTTC.